This T cell receptor (beta chain) was captured in a study of identical twins. Trimming took 5 bases from V and 0 from J, leaving 11 bases between them. Germline V gene data show CDR1 as MNHEY and CDR2 as SMNVEV (reference sequence). CDR3 length: 14 amino acids. TCRdb reprocessed the 5' RACE reads via MiXCR and lists one record per CDR3 protein. This repertoire shows some 790,000 distinct CDR3 sequences, 15% to 20% found once; its top ten account for about 12%. The same specimen was also included in a second study, on T cells expressing NK-cell markers.

The sequence was obtained from a woman aged 18-35 years in good health. Sequenced material: PBMCs. V is TRBV27 and J is TRBJ2-7, with D perhaps TRBD2 (5 bases). CDR3 protein: CASSPLRVSYEQYF. Here the CDR3 DNA reads TGTGCCAGCAGTCCGCTGCGGGTCTCCTACGAGCAGTACTTC.